Following are 18 T cell receptor beta chains from one sample sequenced in a study of cytomegalovirus exposure and HLA in healthy donors. The PCR ran on 60 Vbeta and 13 Jbeta primers. Sequencing was performed with immunoSEQ multiplex PCR; in TCRdb, only in-frame clones are kept and a portion is missing. The table lists some 170,000 clones, around 78% of them singletons. The sequenced sample was PBMCs. The receptors were gathered from a woman aged 40-49 years in good health and CMV-seronegative.

This clone has a single count. The V and J genes are TRBV30 and TRBJ2-5; weak D call: TRBD1 (6 bases). There are 14 residues in the CDR3. Trimming removed 1 base at V and 3 bases at J, with 12 bases between. The germline V gene encodes CDR1 GTSNPN and CDR2 SVGIG (reference sequence). The CDR3: CAWSDRVGKETQYF. The CDR3 bases are TGTGCCTGGAGTGACAGGGTCGGAAAAGAGACCCAGTACTTC.

This chain uses TRBV7-3 with TRBJ1-1; D remains ambiguous. The CDR3 has 15 residues. Germline V gene sequence: CDR1 SGHTA, CDR2 FQGTGA. Trimming took 1 base from V and 1 from J, leaving 10 bases between them. CDR3: CASSLIGGTNTEAFF. The CDR3 DNA sequence: TGTGCCAGCAGCTTAATAGGAGGAACGAACACTGAAGCTTTCTTT.

The rearrangement joins TRBV5-1 to TRBJ1-4, with D possibly TRBD1 on 6 matching bases. Trimming shortened V by 4 bases and J by 8 bases, and 12 bases separated the two germline ends. Germline V gives CDR1 SGHRS, CDR2 YFSETQ. The length of the CDR3 is 13 residues. This CDR3 is CASSLEGGEKLFF. The CDR3 nucleotides read TGCGCCAGCAGCCTGGAGGGGGGGGAAAAACTGTTTTTT.

The chain carries TRBV19 and TRBJ1-5; the match to TRBD1 covers 7 bases. This CDR3 is built from 17 residues. The ends lost 3 bases at V and 6 bases at J; junction bases unmatched: 14. Per the germline V gene, CDR1 is LNHDA and CDR2 is SQIVND (reference sequence). CDR3 loop: CASSITQGIPPGQPQHF. The CDR3 region has the DNA TGTGCCAGTAGTATCACACAGGGGATCCCCCCGGGTCAGCCCCAGCATTTT.

This clone has just one count. The chain has TRBV11-3 and TRBJ2-1; tentatively, D is TRBD2 (6 bases). Trimming stripped 7 bases from V and 5 bases from J, with 15 bases between. The CDR3 is 14 residues long. The V gene's germline CDR1 is SGHNT and CDR2 YENEEA. This CDR3 reads CASTLGLTNNEQFF. The CDR3 nucleotides are TGTGCCAGCACCCTAGGACTAACGAACAATGAGCAGTTCTTC.

There are a few counts of this clone. V and J are TRBV28 and TRBJ2-7, with no clear D. Germline CDR1 MDHEN, CDR2 SYDVKM. This CDR3 spans 11 amino acids. V shed 0 bases and J shed 7 bases, with 4 bases lying between them. CDR3 sequence (DNA): TGTGCCAGCAGTTTATGGAGGGAGCAGTACTTC. Protein product: CASSLWREQYF.

The V and J genes are TRBV19 and TRBJ1-4, with no clear D. Trimming pared 5 bases from V and 5 bases from J, leaving 15 bases between. CDR3 length: 15 amino acids. Germline CDR1 and CDR2: LNHDA and SQIVND (reference sequence). This CDR3 is CASSLGGPGNEKLFF. The CDR3, as DNA: TGTGCCAGTAGTTTGGGAGGCCCCGGGAATGAAAAACTGTTTTTT.

Concerning this clone itself: The same CDR3 arises from other DNA sequences in this sample as well. J is TRBJ2-7 and V is TRBV11-2; D remains unclear. Germline lookup yields CDR1 SGHAT and CDR2 FQNNGV. V was trimmed by 2 bases and J by 0 bases, leaving 8 bases between them. The CDR3 spans 14 residues. CDR3: CASSLSTHSYEQYF. In DNA form, the CDR3 reads TGTGCCAGCAGCTTATCGACTCACTCCTACGAGCAGTACTTC.

V is TRBV21-1 and J is TRBJ1-5. TRBV21-1 constitutes a pseudogene. This CDR3 region has 14 residues. The CDR3 DNA sequence: TGTGCCAGCAGCTTATTAGATTGGAATCAGCCCCAGCATTTT. Its protein is CASSLLDWNQPQHF.

The rearrangement joins TRBV7-8 to TRBJ1-4; TRBD1 aligns across 10 bases. V lost 5 bases, J lost 4 bases, and 4 bases stayed unmatched. This CDR3 comprises 15 residues. Per the germline V gene, CDR1 is SGHVS and CDR2 is FQNEAQ. CDR3 loop: CASSPRDRGNEKLFF. Written as DNA, the CDR3 is TGTGCCAGCAGCCCCCGGGACAGGGGTAATGAAAAACTGTTTTTT.

V is TRBV28 and J is TRBJ2-4, with 8 positions matching TRBD2. This CDR3 region has 15 residues. In germline, CDR1 is MDHEN, CDR2 SYDVKM. V shed 2 bases and J 4 bases; nucleotides not matched to a gene: 4. CDR3 sequence (DNA): TGTGCCAGCAGTTTAAGGGGACTAGTGAAAAACATTCAGTACTTC. This encodes CASSLRGLVKNIQYF.

This rearrangement joins TRBV29-1 to TRBJ2-1, with 12 bases identical to TRBD2. The CDR3 runs to 15 residues. The germline V gene has CDR1 SQVTM and CDR2 ANQGSEA. The V segment lost 6 bases and the J segment 6 bases; nucleotides outside the gene matches: 9. The CDR3 bases are TGCAGCGTAGCACACCCTAGCGGGAGGGCCAATGAGCAGTTCTTC. Protein product: CSVAHPSGRANEQFF.

The V gene is TRBV30, the J gene TRBJ2-7; 14 bases match TRBD2. CDR1 GTSNPN and CDR2 SVGIG come from the germline V gene (reference sequence). Trimming at V came to 3 bases and at J to 7 bases, leaving 2 bases not matched to a gene. The CDR3 is made up of 13 amino acids. The CDR3 loop reads CAWRTSGRVEQYF. The DNA for the CDR3 is TGTGCCTGGAGGACTAGCGGGAGGGTTGAGCAGTACTTC.

This rearrangement joins TRBV2 to TRBJ1-2, with D perhaps matching TRBD1 (6 bases). Trimming stripped 6 bases from V and 2 bases from J, with 10 bases between. The CDR3 covers 13 residues. CDR1 and CDR2 from the germline V gene are SNHLY and FYNNEI. The CDR3 DNA reads TGTGCCAGCAGCGAACAGGGCAACTATGGCTACACCTTC. It specifies CASSEQGNYGYTF.

This clone was observed once. The chain links TRBV10-2 to TRBJ1-5; D is perhaps TRBD1 (5 bases). CDR3 length equals 13 residues. Trimming pared 5 bases from V and 7 bases from J, leaving 12 bases between. Germline loops: CDR1 WSHSY, CDR2 SAAADI. This CDR3 is CASSIQGGQPQHF. DNA of the CDR3: TGCGCCAGCAGTATCCAGGGTGGGCAGCCCCAGCATTTT.

J is TRBJ2-7 and V is TRBV5-6; 9 bases are a match to TRBD1. The CDR3 is 14 residues long. Germline lookup yields CDR1 SGHDT and CDR2 YYEEEE. The ends lost 2 bases at V and 4 bases at J; junction bases unmatched: 4. CDR3 sequence reads: CASSLRTGEYEQYF. CDR3 sequence (DNA): TGTGCCAGCAGCTTACGGACAGGGGAATACGAGCAGTACTTC. The variable domain in full, with the rest retrieved from reference TRBV5-6 and TRBJ2-7, is DAGVTQSPTHLIKTRGQQVTLRCSPKSGHDTVSWYQQALGQGPQFIFQYYEEEERQRGNFPDRFSGHQFPNYSSELNVNALLLGDSALYLCASSLRTGEYEQYFGPGTRLTVT.

The rearrangement links TRBV29-1 to TRBJ2-7, with 10 bases fitting TRBD2. CDR1 is SQVTM, CDR2 ANQGSEA, per germline. V trimming: 3 bases; J trimming: 6 bases; junction bases outside the gene matches: 8. The CDR3 length is 14 residues. The CDR3 region has the DNA TGCAGCGTTGATCCCGCTAGCGGGGGCCGCGAGCAGTACTTC. Its protein is CSVDPASGGREQYF.

V usage is TRBV13 and J usage is TRBJ1-1, with TRBD1 matching over 10 bases. CDR3 length equals 17 residues. The trim removed 1 base at V and 10 bases at J, leaving 15 bases unmatched. CDR1 PRHDT and CDR2 FYEKMQ come from the germline V gene (reference sequence). CDR3: CASSLERGGTGVKGAFF. The CDR3 coding sequence is TGTGCCAGCAGCTTAGAACGGGGCGGGACAGGGGTGAAGGGAGCTTTCTTT.